This T cell receptor beta chain was captured by sequencing in a study of a mutant IDH1 vaccine in newly diagnosed glioma. Time point indicated: baseline, week 1 (first vaccination visit). The treatment: pre-vaccination baseline after standard-of-care therapy. This clone was observed a single time. CDR1 and CDR2 from the germline V gene are SGHTA and FQGNSA. Trimming stripped 6 bases from V and 0 bases from J, with 11 bases between. The CDR3 is 14 amino acids. Repertoires were generated with immunoSEQ multiplex PCR, while TCRdb's copy carries only in-frame clones and drops some. The sample consists of approximately 70,000 clones, 75% to 85% of them appearing once.

The source is a man between 45 and 60 years old with glioma. J is TRBJ1-1 and V is TRBV7-2; D possibly corresponds to TRBD1 (5 bases). Here the sequenced sample was PBMCs, taken from a glioma patient treated with radiotherapy, temozolomide or both. DNA for the CDR3: TGTGCCAGCAGTTCAGGGATTATGAACACTGAAGCTTTCTTT. Its protein is CASSSGIMNTEAFF.